The present entry profiles one T cell receptor (beta chain) with its context. What it binds is not known. This specimen belongs to a study of Tregs in tolerant kidney transplant recipients. Study-wide background: Sorting of CD4+CD25+CD127- cells followed roughly three-day belatacept mixed lymphocyte reactions, sometimes with approximately five-day graft donor restimulation. Sorting used antibodies to exclude donor cells. The study's findings and limits: The small number of patients limits these findings pending further validation. No direct test of biological reproducibility was done here.

The assay was immunoSEQ multiplex PCR, and TCRdb's table has in-frame clones only and misses some. This table holds under 45,000 clones, less than 97% found once. V was pared by 0 bases and J by 8 bases, with 14 bases between. The germline V gene has CDR1 LNHDA and CDR2 SQIVND (reference sequence). The CDR3 length is 15 residues. Sequenced material: Tregs from blood cultured with allogeneic cells. The origin of this receptor is a human donor in good health. This chain uses TRBV19 with TRBJ1-5; no definite D call. The CDR3 bases are TGTGCCAGTAGTATAGATCCCCAGGTTAATAAGCCCCAGCATTTT. It yields the protein CASSIDPQVNKPQHF.